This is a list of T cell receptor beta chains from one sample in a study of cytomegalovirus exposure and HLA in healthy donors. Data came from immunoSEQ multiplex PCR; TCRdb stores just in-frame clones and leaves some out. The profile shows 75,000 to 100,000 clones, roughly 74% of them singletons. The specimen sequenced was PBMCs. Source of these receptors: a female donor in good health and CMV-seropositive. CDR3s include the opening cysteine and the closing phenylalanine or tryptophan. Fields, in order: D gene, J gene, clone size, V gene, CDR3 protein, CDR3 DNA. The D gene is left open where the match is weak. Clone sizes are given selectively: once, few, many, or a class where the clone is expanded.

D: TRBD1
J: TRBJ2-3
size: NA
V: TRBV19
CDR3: CASSTTYRGMEYF
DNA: TGTGCCAGTAGTACTACCTACAGGGGAATGGAGTATTTT

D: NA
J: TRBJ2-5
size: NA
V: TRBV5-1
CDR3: CASSLGPGMQSETQYF
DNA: TGCGCCAGCAGCTTGGGGCCAGGGATGCAGTCAGAGACCCAGTACTTC

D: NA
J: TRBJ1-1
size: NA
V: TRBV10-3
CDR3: CAISEFSTGGSEAFF
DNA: TGTGCCATCAGTGAGTTCTCGACCGGGGGGTCTGAAGCTTTCTTT

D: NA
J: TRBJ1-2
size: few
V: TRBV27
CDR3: CASRREDYGYTF
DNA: TGTGCCAGCAGGAGGGAAGATTATGGCTACACCTTC

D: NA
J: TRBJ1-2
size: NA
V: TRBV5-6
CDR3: CASSVQGINYGYTF
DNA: TGTGCCAGCAGCGTACAGGGCATCAACTATGGCTACACCTTC

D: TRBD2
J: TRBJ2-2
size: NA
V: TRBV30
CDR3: CAWSVLGLAGAGGELFF
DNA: TGTGCCTGGAGTGTACTAGGACTAGCGGGGGCGGGCGGGGAGCTGTTTTTT

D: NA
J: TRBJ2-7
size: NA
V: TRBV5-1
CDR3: CASSLEARGYEQYF
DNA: TGCGCCAGCAGCTTGGAAGCCAGGGGCTACGAGCAGTACTTC

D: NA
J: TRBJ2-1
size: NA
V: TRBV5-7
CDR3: CASSSITGYNEQFF
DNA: TGTGCCAGCAGCTCCATCACAGGGTACAATGAGCAGTTCTTC

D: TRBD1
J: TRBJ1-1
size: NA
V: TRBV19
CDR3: CASSVTGGYTEAFF
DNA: TGTGCCAGTAGTGTCACAGGGGGGTACACTGAAGCTTTCTTT

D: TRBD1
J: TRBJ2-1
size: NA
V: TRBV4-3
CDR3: CASSREGQGADEQFF
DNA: TGCGCCAGCAGCCGCGAAGGACAGGGGGCCGATGAGCAGTTCTTC

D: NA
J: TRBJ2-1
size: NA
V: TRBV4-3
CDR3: CASSQEFISGQGGVGSYNEQFF
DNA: TGCGCCAGCAGCCAAGAATTTATTAGTGGCCAGGGAGGAGTTGGGTCCTACAATGAGCAGTTCTTC

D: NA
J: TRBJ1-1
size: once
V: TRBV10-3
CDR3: CAISGREGRNTEAFF
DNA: TGTGCCATCAGTGGGAGAGAGGGTCGGAACACTGAAGCTTTCTTT

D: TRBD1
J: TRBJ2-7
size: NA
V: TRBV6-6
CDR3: CASRRGTGPHEQYF
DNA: TGTGCCAGCAGACGCGGGACAGGCCCACACGAGCAGTACTTC

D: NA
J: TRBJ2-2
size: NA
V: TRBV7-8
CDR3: CASRLQGNTGELFF
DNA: TGTGCCAGCAGACTACAGGGGAACACCGGGGAGCTGTTTTTT

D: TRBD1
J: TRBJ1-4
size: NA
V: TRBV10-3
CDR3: CATTGDSNEKLFF
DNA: TGTGCCACCACAGGGGACTCTAATGAAAAACTGTTTTTT

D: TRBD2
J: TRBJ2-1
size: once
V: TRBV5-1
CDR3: CASSFSGTYNEQFF
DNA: TGCGCCAGCAGCTTTAGCGGGACGTACAATGAGCAGTTCTTC

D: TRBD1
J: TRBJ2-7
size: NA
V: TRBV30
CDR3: CAWNRDRGNEQYF
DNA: TGTGCCTGGAACCGGGACAGGGGGAACGAGCAGTACTTC

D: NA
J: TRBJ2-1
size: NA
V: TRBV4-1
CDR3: CASSQDRGSFSYNEQFF
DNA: TGCGCCAGCAGCCAAGATAGAGGCAGTTTCTCCTACAATGAGCAGTTCTTC

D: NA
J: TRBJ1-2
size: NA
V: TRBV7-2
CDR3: CASSLGGGWGYTF
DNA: TGTGCCAGCAGCTTAGGAGGGGGATGGGGCTACACCTTC

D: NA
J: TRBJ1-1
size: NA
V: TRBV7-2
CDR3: CASSLGGSQGTEAFF
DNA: TGTGCCAGCAGCTTAGGAGGCAGCCAGGGCACTGAAGCTTTCTTT

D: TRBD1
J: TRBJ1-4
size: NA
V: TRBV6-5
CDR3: CASSYGTGYEKLFF
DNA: TGTGCCAGCAGTTACGGGACAGGGTACGAAAAACTGTTTTTT

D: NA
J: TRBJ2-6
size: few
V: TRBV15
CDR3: CATSSSGDSGANVLTF
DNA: TGTGCCACCAGCTCTTCCGGTGACTCTGGGGCCAACGTCCTGACTTTC

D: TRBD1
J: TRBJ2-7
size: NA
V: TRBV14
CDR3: CASRTTGSYEQYF
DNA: TGTGCCAGCAGGACGACAGGGTCCTACGAGCAGTACTTC

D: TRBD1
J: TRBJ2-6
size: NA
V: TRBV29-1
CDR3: CSVGQGQGSGANVLTF
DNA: TGCAGCGTAGGACAGGGACAGGGCTCTGGGGCCAACGTCCTGACTTTC